The 11 T cell receptor beta chains below were found in one sample sequenced in a study of shared clonotypes between healthy human individuals. Naive CD8 cells comprised CD45RO-negative, CCR7-positively selected cells, excluding terminally differentiated effector memory CD45RA+ cells. Produced via immunoSEQ multiplex PCR; TCRdb's table is partial and in-frame only. This sample has fewer than 1 million clones; just over 95% occur once, and the top ten carry about 0.21%. Sequencing was done on a sample of naive CD8+ T cells sorted from blood. These receptors originate from a man younger than 40 in good health.

V and J are TRBV25-1 and TRBJ2-3; TRBD1 matches at 7 bases. This CDR3 is built from 14 residues. V dropped 6 bases and J dropped 4; count of bases not matched to a gene: 7. CDR1 is MGHDK and CDR2 is SYGVNS in the germline V gene. The CDR3 DNA reads as TGTGCCAGCAGGAGACAGGGTCGGGCAGATACGCAGTATTTT. It yields the protein CASRRQGRADTQYF.

The V and J genes are TRBV7-9 and TRBJ2-7; D possibly corresponds to TRBD2 (6 bases). The V end lost 4 bases, the J end lost 0 bases, and 16 bases lay between the germline ends. The CDR3 runs 16 residues. From germline, CDR1 is SEHNR and CDR2 FQNEAQ (reference sequence). The CDR3 nucleotides read TGTGCCAGCAGCTGGCCCACGGCGGGGAACTCCTACGAGCAGTACTTC. It yields the protein CASSWPTAGNSYEQYF.

This clone came up once. The chain employs TRBV7-9 and TRBJ1-2; no reliable D call. The CDR3 has 15 residues. Trimming removed 4 bases from V and 2 bases from J, with 14 bases in between. Looked up from germline, CDR1 is SEHNR and CDR2 is FQNEAQ (reference sequence). This CDR3 reads CASSSYTRSNYGYTF. CDR3 nucleotides: TGTGCCAGCAGCTCGTACACCCGCTCCAACTATGGCTACACCTTC.

In DNA form, the CDR3 reads TGTGCCAGCAGTGAGGCCATGGGGGCCACCCCGAACACCGGGGAGCTGTTTTTT. Translating gives CASSEAMGATPNTGELFF. The rearrangement uses TRBV2 and TRBJ2-2, with D perhaps TRBD1 (6 bases). CDR3 size: 18 residues. Trimming took off 3 bases at V and 0 bases at J, with 17 bases between the two ends. Germline V gene lookup returns CDR1 SNHLY and CDR2 FYNNEI.

The gene calls are TRBV4-1 and TRBJ2-2; 10 nucleotides agree with TRBD2. V was pared by 4 bases and J by 3 bases, with 11 bases of the junction left unmatched. This CDR3 spans 18 amino acids. Germline values: CDR1 MGHRA, CDR2 YSYEKL. The chain's CDR3 is CASSPGPLAGDDTGELFF. As DNA, the CDR3 is TGCGCCAGCAGCCCAGGCCCCCTAGCGGGAGATGACACCGGGGAGCTGTTTTTT.

This chain links TRBV5-1 with TRBJ2-7; perhaps D is TRBD1 or TRBD2 (5 bases each). V shed 4 bases and J shed 2 bases, with 13 bases lying between them. The CDR3 has 14 residues. From germline, CDR1 is SGHRS and CDR2 YFSETQ. The CDR3 here is CASSHGTVTYEQYF. The CDR3 coding sequence is TGCGCCAGCAGCCACGGGACCGTTACCTACGAGCAGTACTTC. Complete variable domain (other parts from reference TRBV5-1 and TRBJ2-7): KAGVTQTPRYLIKTRGQQVTLSCSPISGHRSVSWYQQTPGQGLQFLFEYFSETQRNKGNFPGRFSGRQFSNSRSEMNVSTLELGDSALYLCASSHGTVTYEQYFGPGTRLTVT.

The chain recombines TRBV7-6 with TRBJ2-1; no definite D call. The length of the CDR3 is 11 residues. Trimming left V 1 base short and J 8 bases short, with 3 bases between. Germline values: CDR1 SGHVS, CDR2 FNYEAQ. The CDR3 spells CASSLGDEQFF. The CDR3 DNA reads TGTGCCAGCAGCTTAGGGGATGAGCAGTTCTTC.

This clone was detected only once. J is TRBJ2-1 and V is TRBV29-1; D is perhaps TRBD1 or TRBD2 (6 bases each). The CDR3 loop spans 16 amino acids. The germline gives CDR1 SQVTM, CDR2 ANQGSEA. The V gene lost 3 bases and the J gene lost 3 bases, with 18 bases spanning the gap. The CDR3 DNA reads TGCAGCGTTGAGGGCACGCGGGACACGAACTACAATGAGCAGTTCTTC. Amino acid sequence: CSVEGTRDTNYNEQFF.

The chain employs TRBV7-2 and TRBJ2-7; 10 nucleotides match TRBD1. Germline V lookup: CDR1 SGHTA, CDR2 FQGNSA. With 4 bases clipped from V and 2 bases from J, the junction kept 5 bases outside the gene matches. The CDR3 has 15 residues. The CDR3: CASSSGQGFPYEQYF. The CDR3 DNA reads TGTGCCAGCAGCTCGGGACAGGGGTTTCCCTACGAGCAGTACTTC.

This sequence joins TRBV29-1 and TRBJ2-1, with 8 positions matching TRBD1. With 0 bases clipped from V and 6 bases from J, the junction kept 16 bases outside the gene matches. Germline V gene lookup returns CDR1 SQVTM and CDR2 ANQGSEA. The CDR3 is 18 residues long. CDR3 protein: CSVEEARIGQGRRNEQFF. The CDR3 nucleotides are TGCAGCGTTGAAGAAGCACGTATCGGACAGGGTCGTCGCAATGAGCAGTTCTTC.

This sequence joins TRBV4-1 and TRBJ2-7, with unresolved D. In germline, CDR1 is MGHRA, CDR2 YSYEKL. Trimming shortened V by 0 bases and J by 6 bases, and 21 bases separated the two germline ends. There are 17 residues in the CDR3. CDR3 protein: CASSQDTGRVPPPEQYF. The DNA of the CDR3 is TGCGCCAGCAGCCAAGATACGGGTCGGGTTCCCCCTCCCGAGCAGTACTTC.